This T cell receptor (beta chain) was recovered during a study of blood T cell repertoires in COVID-19. Study summary: Nucleic acid was either cDNA or gDNA, and it came from T cells, B-cell-depleted T cells, or PBMCs.

Germline assignment: CDR1 SGHRS and CDR2 YFSETQ. The length of the CDR3 is 14 residues. V was shortened by 4 bases and J by 3 bases, with 10 bases between the two germline ends. The method was immunoSEQ multiplex PCR; TCRdb's version includes in-frame clones alone and lacks a portion of them. The repertoire holds over 65,000 clones, with around four fifths as singletons. This sequence originates from a man older than 75 with active or convalescent COVID-19. The chain combines TRBV5-1 with TRBJ2-2; D may be TRBD2 (6 bases). The sample consisted of peripheral blood. The CDR3, as DNA: TGCGCCAGCAGCCGGACGGGAGACACCGGGGAGCTGTTTTTT. Its translation: CASSRTGDTGELFF.